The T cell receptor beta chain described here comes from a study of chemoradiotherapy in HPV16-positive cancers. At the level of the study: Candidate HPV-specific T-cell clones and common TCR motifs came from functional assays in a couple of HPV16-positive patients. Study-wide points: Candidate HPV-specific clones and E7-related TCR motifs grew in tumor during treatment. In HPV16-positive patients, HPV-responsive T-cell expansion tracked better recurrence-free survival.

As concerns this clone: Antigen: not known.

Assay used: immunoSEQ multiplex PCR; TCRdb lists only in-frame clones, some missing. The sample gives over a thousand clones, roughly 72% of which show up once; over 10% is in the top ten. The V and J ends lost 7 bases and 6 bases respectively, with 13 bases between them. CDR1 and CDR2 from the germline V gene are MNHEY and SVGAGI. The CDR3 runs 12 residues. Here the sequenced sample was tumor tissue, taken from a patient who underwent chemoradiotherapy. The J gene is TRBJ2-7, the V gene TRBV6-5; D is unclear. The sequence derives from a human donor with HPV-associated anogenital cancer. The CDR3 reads CASTKVTGEQYF. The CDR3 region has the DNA TGTGCCAGCACCAAAGTAACGGGCGAGCAGTACTTC.